This note documents a single TCR beta chain sequence. Its antigen is as yet unknown. Losses at the gene ends were 7 bases for V and 4 bases for J; bases not matched to a gene: 6. Germline V gene sequence: CDR1 MNHEY, CDR2 SVGAGI. The CDR3 has 15 residues. The data were obtained in a study of T cell responses to AZD1222 COVID-19 vaccine. Study as a whole: Analyses pooled second doses at about 4 or about 12 weeks. General study results and limits: Reportedly, close to half of spike-specific TCRs are directed against unmutated variant regions. Clonal diversity may have been underestimated in mostly white British donors.

Measured with immunoSEQ multiplex PCR; TCRdb has only the in-frame clones, and not every one. Among about 140,000 clones, roughly 92% were seen once, and the ten largest hold more than 5%. The chain joins TRBV6-5 to TRBJ2-5; 13 nucleotides align to TRBD2. The material sequenced was peripheral blood, taken on day 0 of AZD1222 vaccination. The origin of this receptor is an adult in good health. The CDR3 here is CASTQLAGGGETQYF. The CDR3 coding sequence is TGTGCCAGCACCCAACTAGCGGGAGGGGGAGAGACCCAGTACTTC.